This entry describes one T cell receptor beta chain. Using immunoSEQ multiplex PCR, the repertoire was profiled, and TCRdb retains in-frame clones only, with some absent. The sample records around 150,000 clones, 96% being singletons. The CDR3 consists of 14 residues. Germline V gene lookup returns CDR1 SQVTM and CDR2 ANQGSEA. The germline V and J ends were trimmed by 6 bases and 2 bases, with 16 bases remaining between them. The entry originates in a study of control samples from healthy donors and cancer patients. The specimen was blood. The V call is TRBV29-1, the J call TRBJ1-1, with D uncertain. This receptor was taken from a woman under 40 in good health. CDR3 nucleotides: TGCAGCGTGGCCCTACGCTCCCCTAACACTGAAGCTTTCTTT. It specifies CSVALRSPNTEAFF.